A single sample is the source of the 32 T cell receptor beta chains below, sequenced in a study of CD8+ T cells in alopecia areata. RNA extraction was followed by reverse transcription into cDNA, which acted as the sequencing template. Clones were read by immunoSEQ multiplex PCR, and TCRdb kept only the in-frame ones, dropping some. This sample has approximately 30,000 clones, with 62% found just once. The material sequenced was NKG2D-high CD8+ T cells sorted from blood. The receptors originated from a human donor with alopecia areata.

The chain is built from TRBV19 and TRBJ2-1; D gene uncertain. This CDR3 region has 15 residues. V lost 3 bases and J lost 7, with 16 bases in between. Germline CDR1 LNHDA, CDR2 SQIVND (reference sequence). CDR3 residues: CASSIRWDGLNEQFF. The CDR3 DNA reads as TGTGCCAGTAGTATTCGCTGGGATGGGTTGAATGAGCAGTTCTTC.

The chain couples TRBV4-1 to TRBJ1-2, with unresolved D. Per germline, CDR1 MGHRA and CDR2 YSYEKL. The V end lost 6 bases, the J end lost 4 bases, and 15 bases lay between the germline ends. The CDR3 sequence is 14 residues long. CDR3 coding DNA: TGCGCCAGCAGTTTCGGGGATTCGGGCTATGGCTACACCTTC. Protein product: CASSFGDSGYGYTF.

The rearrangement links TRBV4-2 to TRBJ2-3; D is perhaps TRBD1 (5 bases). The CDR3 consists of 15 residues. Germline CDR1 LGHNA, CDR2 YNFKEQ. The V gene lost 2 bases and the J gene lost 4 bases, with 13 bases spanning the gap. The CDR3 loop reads CASSQFRGGADTQYF. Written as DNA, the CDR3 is TGTGCCAGCAGCCAATTTAGGGGCGGAGCAGATACGCAGTATTTT.

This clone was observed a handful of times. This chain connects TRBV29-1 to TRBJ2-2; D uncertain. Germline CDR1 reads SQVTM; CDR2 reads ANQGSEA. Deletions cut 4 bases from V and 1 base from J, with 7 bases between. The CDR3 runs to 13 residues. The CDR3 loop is CSVVGQNTGELFF. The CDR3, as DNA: TGCAGCGTTGTTGGGCAGAACACCGGGGAGCTGTTTTTT.

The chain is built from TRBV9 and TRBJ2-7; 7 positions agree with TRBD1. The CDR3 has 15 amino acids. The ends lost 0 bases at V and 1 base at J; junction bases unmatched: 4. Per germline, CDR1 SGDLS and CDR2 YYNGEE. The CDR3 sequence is CASSVEAGGSYEQYF. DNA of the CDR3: TGTGCCAGCAGCGTAGAGGCAGGGGGATCCTACGAGCAGTACTTC.

The DNA of the CDR3 is TGTGCCAGCAGCTTAATTCGGGAGACCCAGTACTTC. Amino acids: CASSLIRETQYF. This rearrangement joins TRBV7-9 to TRBJ2-5; D remains ambiguous. Between the trimmed V and J ends, which lost 2 bases and 5 bases, there was a span of 6 bases. The CDR3 totals 12 residues. Germline values: CDR1 SEHNR, CDR2 FQNEAQ (reference sequence). Combining the CDR3 with reference TRBV7-9 and TRBJ2-5 gives the whole variable domain DTGVSQNPRHKITKRGQNVTFRCDPISEHNRLYWYRQTLGQGPEFLTYFQNEAQLEKSRLLSDRFSAERPKGSFSTLEIQRTEQGDSAMYLCASSLIRETQYFGPGTRLLVL.

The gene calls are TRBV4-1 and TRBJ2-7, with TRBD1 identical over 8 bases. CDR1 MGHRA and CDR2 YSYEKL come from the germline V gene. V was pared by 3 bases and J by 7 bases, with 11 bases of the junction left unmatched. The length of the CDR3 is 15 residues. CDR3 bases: TGCGCCAGCAGCCAGCGCGGACAGGGATTTAGTGAGCAGTACTTC. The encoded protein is CASSQRGQGFSEQYF.

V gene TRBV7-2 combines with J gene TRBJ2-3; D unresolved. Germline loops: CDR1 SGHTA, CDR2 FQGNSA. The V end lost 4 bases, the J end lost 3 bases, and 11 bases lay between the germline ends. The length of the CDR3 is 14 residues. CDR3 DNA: TGTGCCAGCAGCTCGGAACAATTGACAGATACGCAGTATTTT. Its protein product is CASSSEQLTDTQYF.

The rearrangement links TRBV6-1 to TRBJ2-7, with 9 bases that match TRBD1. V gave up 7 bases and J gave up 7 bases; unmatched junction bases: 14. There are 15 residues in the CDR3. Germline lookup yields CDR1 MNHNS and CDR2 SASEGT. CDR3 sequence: CASIKSGTGNGEQYF. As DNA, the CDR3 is TGTGCCAGCATCAAATCAGGGACAGGGAACGGAGAGCAGTACTTC.

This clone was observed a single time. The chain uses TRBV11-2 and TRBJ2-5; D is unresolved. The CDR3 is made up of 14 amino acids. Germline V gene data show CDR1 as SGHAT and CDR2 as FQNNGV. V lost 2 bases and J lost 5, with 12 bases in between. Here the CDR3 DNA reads TGTGCCAGCAGCTTATTCCAGCCTGGGGAGACCCAGTACTTC. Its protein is CASSLFQPGETQYF.

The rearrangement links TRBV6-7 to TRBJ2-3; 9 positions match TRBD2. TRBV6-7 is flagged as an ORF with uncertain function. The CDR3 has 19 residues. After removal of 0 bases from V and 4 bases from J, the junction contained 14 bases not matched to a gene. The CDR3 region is CASSYSFHGPAGGSDTQYF. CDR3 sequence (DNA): TGTGCCAGCAGTTACTCGTTTCATGGGCCAGCGGGGGGTTCAGATACGCAGTATTTT.

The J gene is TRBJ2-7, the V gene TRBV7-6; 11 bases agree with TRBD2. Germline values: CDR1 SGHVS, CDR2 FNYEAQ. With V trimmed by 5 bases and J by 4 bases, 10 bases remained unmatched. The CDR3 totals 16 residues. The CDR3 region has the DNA TGTGCCAGCAGCCCCGGGACTAGCGGAGGATTATACGAGCAGTACTTC. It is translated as CASSPGTSGGLYEQYF.

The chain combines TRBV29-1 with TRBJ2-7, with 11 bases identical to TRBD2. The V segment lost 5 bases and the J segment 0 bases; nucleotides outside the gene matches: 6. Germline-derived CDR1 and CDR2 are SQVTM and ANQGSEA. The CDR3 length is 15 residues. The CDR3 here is CSVISSGRNSYEQYF. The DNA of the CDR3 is TGCAGCGTTATCTCTAGCGGGAGGAACTCCTACGAGCAGTACTTC.

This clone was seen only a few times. The CDR3 nucleotides read TGTGCCAGTAGTGAGGACATGGGGGGGCTTCAAGAGACCCAGTACTTC. This gives the protein CASSEDMGGLQETQYF. This rearrangement joins TRBV19 to TRBJ2-5; maybe TRBD2 (7 bases). The germline V gene has CDR1 LNHDA and CDR2 SQIVND (reference sequence). There are 16 residues in the CDR3. Trimming took off 5 bases at V and 2 bases at J, with 18 bases between the two ends.

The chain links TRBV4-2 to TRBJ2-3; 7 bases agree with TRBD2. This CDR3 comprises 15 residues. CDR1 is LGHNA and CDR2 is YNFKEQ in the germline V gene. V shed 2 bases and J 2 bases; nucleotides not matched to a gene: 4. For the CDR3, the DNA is TGTGCCAGCAGCCAACTCCGGGACTACACAGATACGCAGTATTTT. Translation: CASSQLRDYTDTQYF.

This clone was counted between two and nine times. The CDR3 nucleotides are TGTGCCAGCAGCCAAACTCCGGGACTAGCATATAAAACCTACAATGAGCAGTTCTTC. Translating it yields CASSQTPGLAYKTYNEQFF. The rearrangement uses TRBV7-8 and TRBJ2-1, with TRBD2 matching 9 bases. Germline V gene sequence: CDR1 SGHVS, CDR2 FQNEAQ. This CDR3 is built from 19 residues. J lost 2 bases, V lost 5 bases, and 16 bases had no gene match.

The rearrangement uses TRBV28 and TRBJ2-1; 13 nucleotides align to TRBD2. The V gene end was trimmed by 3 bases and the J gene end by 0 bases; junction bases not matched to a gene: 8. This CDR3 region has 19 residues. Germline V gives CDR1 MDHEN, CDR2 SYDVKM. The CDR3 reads CASSLLELAGGTSYNEQFF. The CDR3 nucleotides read TGTGCCAGCAGTTTGCTGGAACTAGCGGGGGGGACCTCCTACAATGAGCAGTTCTTC.

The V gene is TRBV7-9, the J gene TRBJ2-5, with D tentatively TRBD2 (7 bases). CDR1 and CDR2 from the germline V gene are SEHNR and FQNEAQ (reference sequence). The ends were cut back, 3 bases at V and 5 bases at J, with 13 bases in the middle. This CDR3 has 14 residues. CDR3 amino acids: CASSLLGGPETQYF. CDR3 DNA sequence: TGTGCCAGCAGCTTGCTCGGGGGGCCGGAGACCCAGTACTTC.

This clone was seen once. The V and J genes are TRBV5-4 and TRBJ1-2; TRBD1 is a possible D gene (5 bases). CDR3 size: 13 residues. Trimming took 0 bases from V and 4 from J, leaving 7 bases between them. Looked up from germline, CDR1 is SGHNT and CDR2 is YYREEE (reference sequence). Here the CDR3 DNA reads TGTGCCAGCAGCTTGGGGGACGGCTATGGCTACACCTTC. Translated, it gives CASSLGDGYGYTF. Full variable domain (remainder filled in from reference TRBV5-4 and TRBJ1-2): ETGVTQSPTHLIKTRGQQVTLRCSSQSGHNTVSWYQQALGQGPQFIFQYYREEENGRGNFPPRFSGLQFPNYSSELNVNALELDDSALYLCASSLGDGYGYTFGSGTRLTVV.

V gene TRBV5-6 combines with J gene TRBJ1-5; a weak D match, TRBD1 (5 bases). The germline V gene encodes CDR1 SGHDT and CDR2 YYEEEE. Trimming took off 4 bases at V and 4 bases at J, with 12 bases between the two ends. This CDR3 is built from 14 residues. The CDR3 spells CASSADSENQPQHF. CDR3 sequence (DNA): TGTGCCAGCAGCGCCGACAGCGAAAATCAGCCCCAGCATTTT. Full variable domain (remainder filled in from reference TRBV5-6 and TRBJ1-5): DAGVTQSPTHLIKTRGQQVTLRCSPKSGHDTVSWYQQALGQGPQFIFQYYEEEERQRGNFPDRFSGHQFPNYSSELNVNALLLGDSALYLCASSADSENQPQHFGDGTRLSIL.

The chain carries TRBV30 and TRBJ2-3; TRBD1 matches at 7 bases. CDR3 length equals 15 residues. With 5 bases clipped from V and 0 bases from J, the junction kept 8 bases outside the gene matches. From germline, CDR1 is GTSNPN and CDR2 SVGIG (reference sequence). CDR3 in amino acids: CAWDKQGPSTDTQYF. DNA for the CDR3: TGTGCCTGGGACAAACAGGGGCCTAGCACAGATACGCAGTATTTT.

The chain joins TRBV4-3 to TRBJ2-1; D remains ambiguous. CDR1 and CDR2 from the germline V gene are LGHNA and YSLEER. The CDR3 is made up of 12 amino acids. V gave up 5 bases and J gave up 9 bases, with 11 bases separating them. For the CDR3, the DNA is TGCGCCAGCAGCAAGGGATCTCTTGAGCAGTTCTTC. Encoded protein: CASSKGSLEQFF.

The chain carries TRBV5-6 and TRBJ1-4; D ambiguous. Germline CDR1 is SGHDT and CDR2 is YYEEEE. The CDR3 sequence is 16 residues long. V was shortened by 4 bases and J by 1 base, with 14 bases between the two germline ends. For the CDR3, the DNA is TGTGCCAGCAGCCACATTACGGACGGAACTAATGAAAAACTGTTTTTT. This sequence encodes CASSHITDGTNEKLFF.

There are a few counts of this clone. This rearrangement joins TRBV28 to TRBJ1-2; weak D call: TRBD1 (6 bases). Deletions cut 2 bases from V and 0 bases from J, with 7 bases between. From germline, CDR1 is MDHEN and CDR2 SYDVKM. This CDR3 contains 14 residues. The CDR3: CASSLRGSNYGYTF. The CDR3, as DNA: TGTGCCAGCAGTTTAAGGGGGTCTAACTATGGCTACACCTTC.

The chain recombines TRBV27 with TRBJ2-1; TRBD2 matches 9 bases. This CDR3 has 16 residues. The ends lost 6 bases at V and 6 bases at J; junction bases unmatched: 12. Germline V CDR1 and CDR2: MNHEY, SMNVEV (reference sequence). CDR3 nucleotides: TGTGCCAGCAGCCCCGGTAATAGCGGGAGAGTCAATGAGCAGTTCTTC. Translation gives CASSPGNSGRVNEQFF.

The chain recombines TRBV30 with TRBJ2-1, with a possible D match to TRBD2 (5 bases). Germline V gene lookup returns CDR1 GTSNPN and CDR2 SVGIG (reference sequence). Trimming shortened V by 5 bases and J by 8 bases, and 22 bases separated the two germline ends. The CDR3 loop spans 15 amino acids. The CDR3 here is CAWGPGLQGIDEQFF. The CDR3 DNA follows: TGTGCCTGGGGCCCTGGACTGCAAGGGATCGATGAGCAGTTCTTC.

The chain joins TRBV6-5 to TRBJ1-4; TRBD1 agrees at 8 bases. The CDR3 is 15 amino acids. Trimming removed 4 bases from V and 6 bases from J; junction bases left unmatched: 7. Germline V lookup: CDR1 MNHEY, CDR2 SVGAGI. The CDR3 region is CASSLRTGFDEKLFF. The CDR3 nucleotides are TGTGCCAGCAGTTTGCGGACAGGGTTCGATGAAAAACTGTTTTTT.

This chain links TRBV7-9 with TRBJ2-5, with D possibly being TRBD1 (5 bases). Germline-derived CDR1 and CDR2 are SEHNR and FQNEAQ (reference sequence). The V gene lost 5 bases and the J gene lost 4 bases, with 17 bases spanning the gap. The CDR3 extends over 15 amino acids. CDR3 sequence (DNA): TGTGCCAGCAGCCCTAGGAAGGGGCCAGGAGAGACCCAGTACTTC. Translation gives CASSPRKGPGETQYF.

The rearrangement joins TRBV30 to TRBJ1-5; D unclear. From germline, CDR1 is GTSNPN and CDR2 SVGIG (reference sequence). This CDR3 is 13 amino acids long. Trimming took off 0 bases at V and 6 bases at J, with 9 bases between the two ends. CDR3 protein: CAWSVWGGQPQHF. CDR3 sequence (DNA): TGTGCCTGGAGTGTATGGGGAGGTCAGCCCCAGCATTTT.

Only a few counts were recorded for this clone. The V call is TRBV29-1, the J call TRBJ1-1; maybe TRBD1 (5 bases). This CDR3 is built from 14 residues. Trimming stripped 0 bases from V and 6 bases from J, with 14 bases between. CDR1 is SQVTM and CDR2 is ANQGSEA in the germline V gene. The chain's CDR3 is CSVEDNTGGAEAFF. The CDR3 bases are TGCAGCGTTGAAGACAATACAGGCGGCGCTGAAGCTTTCTTT. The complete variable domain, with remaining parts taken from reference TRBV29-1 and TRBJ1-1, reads SAVISQKPSRDICQRGTSLTIQCQVDSQVTMMFWYRQQPGQSLTLIATANQGSEATYESGFVIDKFPISRPNLTFSTLTVSNMSPEDSSIYLCSVEDNTGGAEAFFGQGTRLTVV.

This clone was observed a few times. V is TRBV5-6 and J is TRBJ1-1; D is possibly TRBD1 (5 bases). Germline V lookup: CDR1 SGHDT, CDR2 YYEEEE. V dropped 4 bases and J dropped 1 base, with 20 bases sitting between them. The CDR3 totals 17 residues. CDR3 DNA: TGTGCCAGCAGCCCAAAGGGGTTGTGGACAACGAACACTGAAGCTTTCTTT. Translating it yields CASSPKGLWTTNTEAFF.

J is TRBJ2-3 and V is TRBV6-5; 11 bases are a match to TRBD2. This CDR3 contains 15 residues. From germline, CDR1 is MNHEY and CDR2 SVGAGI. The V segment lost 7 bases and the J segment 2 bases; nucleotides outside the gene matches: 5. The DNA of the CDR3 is TGTGCCAGCACAGCACTAGCGGGAGTCACAGATACGCAGTATTTT. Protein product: CASTALAGVTDTQYF.